This T cell receptor beta chain stems from a study of T-cell reconstitution after alpha-beta-depleted transplantation in children. Molecular barcoding with unique molecular identifiers was used for the TCRbeta library. MiXCR, applied by TCRdb to the PCR reads, yields one record per CDR3 protein. The table lists about 580,000 distinct CDR3 sequences, 20% to 25% of them singletons, with 12% to 15% in the top ten. This clonotype was counted between two and nine times. The CDR3 extends over 14 amino acids. Per germline, CDR1 DFQATT and CDR2 SNEGSKA (reference sequence). V lost 0 bases and J lost 6, with 14 bases in between.

The receptor's source is a boy younger than two who had a stem cell transplant for acute myeloid leukemia, so the T cells may come from the graft donor. This chain links TRBV20-1 with TRBJ2-5, with unresolved D. Specimen: PBMCs, mostly from graft donor cells, collected 360 days after TCRalphabeta/CD19-depleted stem cell transplant. The CDR3 reads CSARDPGLLKTQYF. The CDR3, as DNA: TGCAGTGCTAGAGATCCGGGTTTATTAAAGACCCAGTACTTC.